The TCR beta chain under discussion was sequenced for a study of shared clonotypes between healthy human individuals. Study as a whole: Researchers drew samples from a couple of women and three men aged 18 to 49.

This CDR3 is 14 amino acids long. The germline V gene encodes CDR1 LGHNA and CDR2 YNFKEQ. With 5 bases removed from V and 7 bases from J, the gap between germline ends came to 14 bases. HIV-negative, healthy adults without recent acute infections or vaccinations were the donors. The unsorted samples took some 90 million PBMCs to get genomic DNA. Sequencing of unsorted PBMC DNA was carried out using ten immunoSEQ deep assay plates. TCRdb's copy holds only in-frame clones and misses some; the assay was immunoSEQ multiplex PCR. The repertoire holds about 480,000 clones, with about 75% as singletons. The rearrangement uses TRBV4-2 and TRBJ1-4; D uncertain. This TCR was recovered from a woman aged 40 to 55 in good health. Some clones in this sample may be carry-over from other donors' samples. Sequencing input: PBMCs. The chain's CDR3 is CASSSRWGGEKLFF. CDR3 DNA: TGTGCCAGCAGCTCCCGGTGGGGTGGTGAAAAACTGTTTTTT.